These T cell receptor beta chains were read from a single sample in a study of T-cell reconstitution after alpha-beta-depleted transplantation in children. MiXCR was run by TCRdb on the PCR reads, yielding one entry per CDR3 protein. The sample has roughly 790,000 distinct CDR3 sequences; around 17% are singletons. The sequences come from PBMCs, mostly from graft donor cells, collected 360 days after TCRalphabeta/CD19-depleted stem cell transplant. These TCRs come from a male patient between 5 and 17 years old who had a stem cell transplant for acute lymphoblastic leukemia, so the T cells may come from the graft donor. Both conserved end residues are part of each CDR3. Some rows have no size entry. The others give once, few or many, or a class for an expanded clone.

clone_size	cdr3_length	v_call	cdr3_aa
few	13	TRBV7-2	CASSRNLQETQYF
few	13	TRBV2	CASSEIGPSPLHF
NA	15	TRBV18	CASSLSDRSNYEQYF
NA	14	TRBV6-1	CASSQARGGYGYTF
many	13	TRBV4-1	CASSWSPYNEQFF
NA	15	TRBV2	CASKGRTSGSYEQYF
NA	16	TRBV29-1	CSVEDFGQTSTDTQYF
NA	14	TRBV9	CASSVTQGATEAFF
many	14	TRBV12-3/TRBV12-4	CASSLSAGVVEQYF
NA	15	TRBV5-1	CASSLVDWNTGELFF
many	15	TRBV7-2	CASSLRTGINSPLHF
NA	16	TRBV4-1	CASSQDSTGGFYGYTF
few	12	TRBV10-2	CASSGGPEKLFF
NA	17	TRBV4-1	CASGPKAGTSGQETQYF
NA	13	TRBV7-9	CASSSPSSNTQYF